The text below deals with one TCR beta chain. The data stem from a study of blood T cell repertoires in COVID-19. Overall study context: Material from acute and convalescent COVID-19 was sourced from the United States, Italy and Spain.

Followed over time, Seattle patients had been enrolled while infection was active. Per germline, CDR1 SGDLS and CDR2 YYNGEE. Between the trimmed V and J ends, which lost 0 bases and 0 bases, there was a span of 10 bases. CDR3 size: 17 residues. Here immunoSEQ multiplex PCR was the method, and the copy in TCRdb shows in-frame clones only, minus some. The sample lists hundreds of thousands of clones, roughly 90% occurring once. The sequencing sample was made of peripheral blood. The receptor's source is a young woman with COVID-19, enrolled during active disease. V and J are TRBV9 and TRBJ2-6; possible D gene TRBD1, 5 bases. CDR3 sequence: CASSVEQASSGANVLTF. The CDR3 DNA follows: TGTGCCAGCAGCGTAGAACAGGCGAGCTCTGGGGCCAACGTCCTGACTTTC.